This entry lists 20 T cell receptor beta chains sequenced from one sample in a study of T cell repertoires in cytomegalovirus infection (dated by TCRdb to about 2019). The sample's treatment or condition label, decoded: in vitro stimulation with specific CMV peptide epitopes to enrich CMV-specific T cells. TCRdb names Illumina HiSeq 1500 as the instrument used. TCRdb ran its own pipeline on the public reads, namely fastp trimming at Q25 and MiXCR clone calling, and kept in-frame beta chains. Every distinct CDR3 protein forms one entry, paired with its most common genes and DNA. Within this sample are more than 110,000 distinct CDR3 sequences, with around 30% of them counted one time only. Around 50% of the sample rests with the top ten. These receptors lack a known antigen. Sequences were derived from CD8+ T cells from cultured PBMCs, sampled from culture after CMV antigen stimulation. The receptor set was obtained from a human donor in good health (CMV status not recorded). Some clones in this sample may be carry-over from other donors' samples.

This clonotype was observed a handful of times. The gene calls are TRBV6-5 and TRBJ2-3; D not certain. Germline CDR1 MNHEY, CDR2 SVGAGI. Trimming took 0 bases from V and 6 from J, leaving 10 bases between them. The CDR3 has 14 residues. The CDR3 coding sequence is TGTGCCAGCAGTTACTCTGACTGGCGGGATACGCAGTATTTT. Protein: CASSYSDWRDTQYF.

CDR3 in DNA: TGTGCCAGCAGTCCGACAGGGATAGAAGGGAAGACTGAAGCTTTCTTT. As protein: CASSPTGIEGKTEAFF. The chain combines TRBV6-6 with TRBJ1-1, with 7 bases lining up with TRBD1. Germline V gene sequence: CDR1 MNHNY, CDR2 SVGAGI (reference sequence). There are 16 residues in the CDR3. With 5 bases clipped from V and 5 bases from J, the junction kept 14 bases outside the gene matches.

J is TRBJ2-1 and V is TRBV20-1, with 9 bases identical to TRBD2. The germline V gene encodes CDR1 DFQATT and CDR2 SNEGSKA (reference sequence). J lost 3 bases, V lost 3 bases, and 15 bases had no gene match. This CDR3 contains 18 residues. DNA for the CDR3: TGCAGTGCTAGGGGGGCGGCTAGCGGGGCCCCTTTCTACAATGAGCAGTTCTTC. Encoded protein: CSARGAASGAPFYNEQFF.

V usage is TRBV6-6 and J usage is TRBJ1-1; unclear D gene. Trimming shortened V by 6 bases and J by 7 bases, and 15 bases separated the two germline ends. The CDR3 consists of 13 residues. Germline values: CDR1 MNHNY, CDR2 SVGAGI (reference sequence). In DNA, the CDR3 is TGTGCCAGCAGCGGGTCCAGAAGAGATGAAGCTTTCTTT. Its protein is CASSGSRRDEAFF.

This clonotype was detected ten times or more. The rearrangement joins TRBV28 to TRBJ1-1; D not resolved. From germline, CDR1 is MDHEN and CDR2 SYDVKM. CDR3 length equals 11 residues. Deletions cut 1 base from V and 10 bases from J, with 7 bases between. The CDR3 loop reads CASSLLGVAFF. The CDR3 nucleotides read TGTGCCAGCAGTTTATTGGGTGTAGCTTTCTTT.

This clonotype was counted many times. The chain recombines TRBV7-6 with TRBJ1-1; a possible D gene is TRBD1 (5 bases). CDR1 and CDR2 from the germline V gene are SGHVS and FNYEAQ. Trimming cost V 5 bases and J 8 bases, with 9 bases left between them. There are 11 residues in the CDR3. CDR3 DNA: TGTGCCAGCAGCCAGGGTCGGGAAGCTTTCTTT. This encodes CASSQGREAFF.

The chain employs TRBV20-1 and TRBJ2-1, with D uncertain. Germline V gene lookup returns CDR1 DFQATT and CDR2 SNEGSKA (reference sequence). V lost 0 bases and J 10 bases, leaving 10 bases between the germline ends. The CDR3 has 12 amino acids. CDR3 in DNA: TGCAGTGCTAGAGATCTGACGGCGGAGCAGTTCTTC. This gives the protein CSARDLTAEQFF.

In this sample, this clonotype turned up a few times. The chain couples TRBV11-1 to TRBJ2-1; 11 bases align to TRBD1. J lost 6 bases, V lost 6 bases, and 7 bases had no gene match. The CDR3 consists of 15 residues. Germline loops: CDR1 SGHAT, CDR2 FQDESV (reference sequence). CDR3 DNA: TGTGCCAGCAGTCCGGGACAGGGGGTGGCCAATGAGCAGTTCTTC. Its protein is CASSPGQGVANEQFF.

This chain joins TRBV2 and TRBJ1-2; 7 nucleotides align to TRBD1. CDR1 and CDR2 from the germline V gene are SNHLY and FYNNEI. The CDR3 has 11 amino acids. With V trimmed by 4 bases and J by 11 bases, 4 bases remained unmatched. In nucleotides, the CDR3 is TGTGCCAGCAGTGCTAGACAGGGTTACACCTTC. It is translated as CASSARQGYTF. The whole variable domain, remainder taken from reference TRBV2 and TRBJ1-2, is EPEVTQTPSHQVTQMGQEVILRCVPISNHLYFYWYRQILGQKVEFLVSFYNNEISEKSEIFDDQFSVERPDGSNFTLKIRSTKLEDSAMYFCASSARQGYTFGSGTRLTVV.

This chain uses TRBV6-6 with TRBJ2-7, with a possible D match to TRBD1 (6 bases). The CDR3 extends over 13 amino acids. The V and J ends lost 7 bases and 1 base respectively, with 11 bases between them. Germline V gene sequence: CDR1 MNHNY, CDR2 SVGAGI (reference sequence). CDR3 sequence reads: CASIGGPSYEQYF. The CDR3 DNA is TGTGCCAGCATAGGGGGACCTTCCTACGAGCAGTACTTC.

This clonotype was seen only a few times. V usage is TRBV27 and J usage is TRBJ2-2; D is unclear. V was cut by 4 bases and J by 2 bases, with 8 bases left in between. CDR3 length: 14 amino acids. Germline-derived CDR1 and CDR2 are MNHEY and SMNVEV (reference sequence). The CDR3 is CASSSIGNTGELFF. The CDR3 region has the DNA TGTGCCAGCAGTTCCATCGGCAACACCGGGGAGCTGTTTTTT.

The chain couples TRBV7-2 to TRBJ1-1; tentatively, D is TRBD1 (5 bases). The CDR3 contains 13 residues. V dropped 5 bases and J dropped 5 bases, with 12 bases sitting between them. Looked up from germline, CDR1 is SGHTA and CDR2 is FQGNSA. DNA of the CDR3: TGTGCCAGCAGCCGTACAGGTATAACTGAAGCTTTCTTT. Translated, it gives CASSRTGITEAFF.

This clonotype turned up a few times. This chain uses TRBV28 with TRBJ1-5, with a weak D call TRBD1 (6 bases). Germline CDR1 and CDR2: MDHEN and SYDVKM. The CDR3 has 16 amino acids. Trimming pared 6 bases from V and 4 bases from J, leaving 19 bases between. In DNA form, the CDR3 reads TGTGCCAGCAGCTACGACTCGGGGGCACGGAATCAGCCCCAGCATTTT. Translation gives CASSYDSGARNQPQHF.

This chain links TRBV12-3 or TRBV12-4 with TRBJ1-5; no firm D call. CDR3 size: 12 residues. V lost 2 bases and J 3 bases, leaving 2 bases between the germline ends. Written as DNA, the CDR3 is TGTGCCAGCAGTTTATTCAATCAGCCCCAGCATTTT. Translating gives CASSLFNQPQHF.

This clonotype was counted ten times or more. J is TRBJ1-2 and V is TRBV7-9; D uncertain. This CDR3 is built from 14 residues. With 3 bases removed from V and 4 bases from J, the gap between germline ends came to 12 bases. Germline V gene data show CDR1 as SEHNR and CDR2 as FQNEAQ (reference sequence). Here the CDR3 reads CASSLEIVVYGYTF. The CDR3 region has the DNA TGTGCCAGCAGCTTGGAGATCGTAGTCTATGGCTACACCTTC.

The V call is TRBV4-1, the J call TRBJ2-3, with 9 positions matching TRBD2. This CDR3 comprises 16 residues. The V segment lost 2 bases and the J segment 2 bases; nucleotides outside the gene matches: 5. CDR1 and CDR2 (germline): MGHRA, YSYEKL. CDR3 DNA sequence: TGCGCCAGCAGCCAAAGAGAGCGGGGGGTCACAGATACGCAGTATTTT. Translating gives CASSQRERGVTDTQYF.

The genes are TRBV6-1 and TRBJ2-7; 7 bases map to TRBD1. The CDR3 contains 15 residues. Germline V gives CDR1 MNHNS, CDR2 SASEGT. With V trimmed by 6 bases and J by 1 base, 9 bases remained unmatched. The CDR3 protein is CASSLLGTESYEQYF. In DNA form, the CDR3 reads TGTGCCAGCAGCCTCCTCGGGACAGAGTCCTACGAGCAGTACTTC.

This clonotype was detected many times. The V and J genes are TRBV7-2 and TRBJ1-1, with TRBD1 as a possible D gene (6 bases). Trimming cost V 9 bases and J 0 bases, with 17 bases left between them. Germline loops: CDR1 SGHTA, CDR2 FQGNSA. The CDR3 spans 15 residues. The CDR3 DNA is TGTGCCAGGACAATAGTCGGACAGATGAACACTGAAGCTTTCTTT. Translating it yields CARTIVGQMNTEAFF.

The rearrangement links TRBV7-8 to TRBJ2-4; 8 bases agree with TRBD1. The CDR3 sequence is 16 residues long. The germline gives CDR1 SGHVS, CDR2 FQNEAQ. J lost 0 bases, V lost 6 bases, and 7 bases had no gene match. CDR3 loop: CASRPDRAPAKNIQYF. The CDR3 DNA reads as TGTGCCAGCAGGCCGGACAGGGCTCCAGCCAAAAACATTCAGTACTTC.

This chain links TRBV11-1 with TRBJ2-7; maybe TRBD1 (7 bases). V dropped 6 bases and J dropped 3 bases, with 12 bases sitting between them. Germline loops: CDR1 SGHAT, CDR2 FQDESV (reference sequence). The CDR3 is made up of 13 amino acids. The CDR3 DNA reads TGTGCCAGCAGAAACAGGGGAGGCTACGAGCAGTACTTC. Translating it yields CASRNRGGYEQYF.